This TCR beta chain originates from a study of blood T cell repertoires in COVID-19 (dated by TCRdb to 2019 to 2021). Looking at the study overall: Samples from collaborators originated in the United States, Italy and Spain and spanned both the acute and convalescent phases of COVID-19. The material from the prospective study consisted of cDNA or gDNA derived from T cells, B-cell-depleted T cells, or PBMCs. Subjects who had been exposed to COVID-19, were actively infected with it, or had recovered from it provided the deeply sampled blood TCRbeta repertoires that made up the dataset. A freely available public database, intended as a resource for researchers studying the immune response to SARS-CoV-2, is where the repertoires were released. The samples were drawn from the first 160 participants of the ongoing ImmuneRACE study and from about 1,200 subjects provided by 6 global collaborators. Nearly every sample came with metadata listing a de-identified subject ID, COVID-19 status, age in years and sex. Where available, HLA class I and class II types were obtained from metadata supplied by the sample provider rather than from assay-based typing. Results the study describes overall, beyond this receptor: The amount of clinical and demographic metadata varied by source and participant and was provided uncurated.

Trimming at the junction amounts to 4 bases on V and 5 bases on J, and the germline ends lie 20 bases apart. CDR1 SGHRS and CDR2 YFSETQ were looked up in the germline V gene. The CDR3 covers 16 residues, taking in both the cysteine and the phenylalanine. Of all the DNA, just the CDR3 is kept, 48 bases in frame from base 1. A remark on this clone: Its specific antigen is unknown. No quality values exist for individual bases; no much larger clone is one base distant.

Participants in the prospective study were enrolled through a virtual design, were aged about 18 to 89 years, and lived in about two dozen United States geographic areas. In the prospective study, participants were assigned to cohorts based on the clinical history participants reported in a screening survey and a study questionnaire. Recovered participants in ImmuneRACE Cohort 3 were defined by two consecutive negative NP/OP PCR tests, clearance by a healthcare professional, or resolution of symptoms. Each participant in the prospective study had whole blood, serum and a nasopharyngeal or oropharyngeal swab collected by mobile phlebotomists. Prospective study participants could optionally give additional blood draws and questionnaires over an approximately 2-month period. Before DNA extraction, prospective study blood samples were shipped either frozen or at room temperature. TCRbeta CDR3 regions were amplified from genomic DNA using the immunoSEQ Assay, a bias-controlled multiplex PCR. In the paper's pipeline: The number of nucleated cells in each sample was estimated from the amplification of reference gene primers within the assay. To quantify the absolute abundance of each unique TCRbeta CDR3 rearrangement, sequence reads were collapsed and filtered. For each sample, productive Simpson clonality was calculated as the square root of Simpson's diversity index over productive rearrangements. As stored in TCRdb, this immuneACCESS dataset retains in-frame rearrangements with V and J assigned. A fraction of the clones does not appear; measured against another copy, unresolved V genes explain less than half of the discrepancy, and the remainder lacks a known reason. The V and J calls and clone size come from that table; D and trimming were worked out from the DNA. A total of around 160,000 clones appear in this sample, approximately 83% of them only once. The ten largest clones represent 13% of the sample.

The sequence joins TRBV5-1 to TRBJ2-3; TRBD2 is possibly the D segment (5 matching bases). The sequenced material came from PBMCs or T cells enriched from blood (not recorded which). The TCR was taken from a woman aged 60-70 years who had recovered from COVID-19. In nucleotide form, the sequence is TGCGCCAGCAGCCCCGATTTTAAGAGGGCCGGAGATACGCAGTATTTT. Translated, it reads CASSPDFKRAGDTQYF.